The 30 T cell receptor beta chains reported below all come from one sample, sequenced in a study of cytomegalovirus exposure and HLA in healthy donors. With 60 Vbeta and 13 Jbeta primers, the PCR was carried out. Assay used: immunoSEQ multiplex PCR; TCRdb lists only in-frame clones, some missing. Of 90,000 to 100,000 clones listed, over 60% were seen once; the top ten hold about a sixth. The sequenced sample was PBMCs. Every receptor here comes from a man in his 60s in good health and CMV-seropositive.

This clone was counted ten times or more. The chain combines TRBV30 with TRBJ1-3; 10 positions match TRBD1. Per the germline V gene, CDR1 is GTSNPN and CDR2 is SVGIG (reference sequence). The V gene end was trimmed by 0 bases and the J gene end by 2 bases; junction bases not matched to a gene: 10. There are 18 residues in the CDR3. CDR3 sequence reads: CAWSVVLGGTGAGNTIYF. The CDR3 DNA reads TGTGCCTGGAGTGTTGTTTTAGGGGGGACAGGGGCTGGAAACACCATATATTTT.

The chain uses TRBV28 and TRBJ2-3, with 9 bases identical to TRBD1. After removal of 8 bases from V and 6 bases from J, the junction contained 9 bases not matched to a gene. Looked up from germline, CDR1 is MDHEN and CDR2 is SYDVKM. The CDR3 totals 14 residues. The CDR3 DNA reads as TGTGCCAGCGACCCCGGGACAGGGTATGATACGCAGTATTTT. Its translation: CASDPGTGYDTQYF.

The gene calls are TRBV7-9 and TRBJ1-3; TRBD1 agrees at 9 bases. This CDR3 is 18 amino acids long. The germline V gene has CDR1 SEHNR and CDR2 FQNEAQ (reference sequence). V was pared by 4 bases and J by 0 bases, with 10 bases of the junction left unmatched. The CDR3 loop is CASSSYPSGQGSGNTIYF. CDR3 bases: TGTGCCAGCAGCTCGTACCCCTCGGGACAGGGCTCTGGAAACACCATATATTTT.

The gene calls are TRBV6-5 and TRBJ1-5; 8 bases map to TRBD1. The germline CDR1 and CDR2 sequences are MNHEY and SVGAGI. This CDR3 has 14 residues. Trimming took 6 bases from V and 2 from J; bases not matched to a gene: 3. CDR3 in amino acids: CASSLDRGNQPQHF. The DNA for the CDR3 is TGTGCCAGCAGCTTGGACAGGGGCAATCAGCCCCAGCATTTT.

The chain combines TRBV5-4 with TRBJ2-7, with TRBD1 matching over 8 bases. V lost 4 bases, J lost 1 base, and 4 bases stayed unmatched. There are 14 residues in the CDR3. CDR1 SGHNT and CDR2 YYREEE come from the germline V gene (reference sequence). The CDR3 bases are TGTGCCAGCAGCCCAGGGGGCTATTCCTACGAGCAGTACTTC. Residues: CASSPGGYSYEQYF. The full variable domain, its missing parts supplied by reference TRBV5-4 and TRBJ2-7, is ETGVTQSPTHLIKTRGQQVTLRCSSQSGHNTVSWYQQALGQGPQFIFQYYREEENGRGNFPPRFSGLQFPNYSSELNVNALELDDSALYLCASSPGGYSYEQYFGPGTRLTVT.

The chain recombines TRBV4-3 with TRBJ2-6, with 9 bases that match TRBD2. The germline CDR1 and CDR2 sequences are LGHNA and YSLEER. Losses at the gene ends were 0 bases for V and 0 bases for J; bases not matched to a gene: 9. The CDR3 sequence is 20 residues long. DNA of the CDR3: TGCGCCAGCAGCCAAGAAGCTGTAGCGGGGGTTACCTCTGGGGCCAACGTCCTGACTTTC. This gives the protein CASSQEAVAGVTSGANVLTF.

The V gene is TRBV5-1, the J gene TRBJ2-4; D is unclear. The CDR3 runs to 13 residues. The germline V gene encodes CDR1 SGHRS and CDR2 YFSETQ. V lost 3 bases, J lost 6 bases, and 10 bases lay in between. The CDR3 DNA follows: TGCGCCAGCAGCTCGGAGTCGTCAAACATTCAGTACTTC. Translated, it gives CASSSESSNIQYF. Combining the CDR3 with reference TRBV5-1 and TRBJ2-4 gives the whole variable domain KAGVTQTPRYLIKTRGQQVTLSCSPISGHRSVSWYQQTPGQGLQFLFEYFSETQRNKGNFPGRFSGRQFSNSRSEMNVSTLELGDSALYLCASSSESSNIQYFGAGTRLSVL.

The rearrangement links TRBV28 to TRBJ2-1; TRBD2 matches 10 bases. The CDR3 consists of 15 residues. The J segment lost 0 bases and the V segment lost 6 bases, leaving 2 bases of the junction unmatched. CDR1 and CDR2 from the germline V gene are MDHEN and SYDVKM. CDR3: CASRAGGSSYNEQFF. The CDR3 DNA reads TGTGCCAGCAGAGCGGGGGGGAGCTCCTACAATGAGCAGTTCTTC.

The V gene is TRBV5-1, the J gene TRBJ2-5, with D possibly TRBD2 on 5 matching bases. The CDR3 is made up of 17 amino acids. V was pared by 0 bases and J by 1 base, with 16 bases between. CDR1 is SGHRS and CDR2 is YFSETQ in the germline V gene. The chain's CDR3 is CASSLARLAVGQETQYF. As DNA, the CDR3 is TGCGCCAGCAGCTTGGCCCGGCTAGCTGTGGGCCAAGAGACCCAGTACTTC.

This clone has a handful of counts. The rearrangement joins TRBV7-8 to TRBJ2-7, with 7 positions matching TRBD1. Per the germline V gene, CDR1 is SGHVS and CDR2 is FQNEAQ. After removal of 5 bases from V and 6 bases from J, the junction contained 10 bases not matched to a gene. The CDR3 consists of 14 residues. The CDR3 sequence is CASSRSGTASEQYF. In nucleotides, the CDR3 is TGTGCCAGCAGCCGATCCGGGACAGCGAGCGAGCAGTACTTC.

This chain links TRBV30 with TRBJ2-5, with D possibly being TRBD1 (5 bases). The CDR3 sequence is 13 residues long. The germline V gene has CDR1 GTSNPN and CDR2 SVGIG (reference sequence). V was trimmed by 2 bases and J by 5 bases, leaving 12 bases between them. The CDR3 protein is CAWSRGPRETQYF. The CDR3 nucleotides are TGTGCCTGGAGTAGGGGCCCTAGGGAGACCCAGTACTTC.

The gene calls are TRBV6-5 and TRBJ2-7; D is possibly TRBD1 (5 bases). Germline assignment: CDR1 MNHEY and CDR2 SVGAGI. Trimming shortened V by 0 bases and J by 7 bases, and 16 bases separated the two germline ends. The length of the CDR3 is 15 residues. DNA of the CDR3: TGTGCCAGCAGTTACTCGGCGGCAGGGCCGCGAGAGCAGTACTTC. As protein: CASSYSAAGPREQYF.

This sequence joins TRBV5-4 and TRBJ1-1; weak D call: TRBD1 (5 bases). Trimming removed 3 bases from V and 4 bases from J, with 10 bases in between. The germline V gene encodes CDR1 SGHNT and CDR2 YYREEE (reference sequence). The CDR3 has 13 amino acids. The DNA of the CDR3 is TGTGCCAGCAGCTCCCCGGGGGGCACTGAAGCTTTCTTT. Its protein is CASSSPGGTEAFF.

The V gene is TRBV5-4, the J gene TRBJ1-2; the D gene is possibly TRBD1 (6 bases). The CDR3 has 15 residues. Trimming shortened V by 4 bases and J by 6 bases, and 19 bases separated the two germline ends. Germline CDR1 is SGHNT and CDR2 is YYREEE (reference sequence). DNA of the CDR3: TGTGCCAGCAGCCAAAGGGGGGGGGCGCGGGATGGCTACACCTTC. Amino acid sequence: CASSQRGGARDGYTF.

The chain uses TRBV27 and TRBJ2-5, with TRBD1 identical over 7 bases. Germline loops: CDR1 MNHEY, CDR2 SMNVEV (reference sequence). The CDR3 is 14 residues long. V trimming: 6 bases; J trimming: 4 bases; junction bases outside the gene matches: 8. For the CDR3, the DNA is TGTGCCAGCAGAGTTCAAGGGGGCAGAGAGACCCAGTACTTC. It yields the protein CASRVQGGRETQYF.

The chain employs TRBV7-2 and TRBJ1-6, with 7 bases matching TRBD1. The CDR3 length is 18 residues. Losses at the gene ends were 1 base for V and 10 bases for J; bases not matched to a gene: 16. CDR1 is SGHTA and CDR2 is FQGNSA in the germline V gene. CDR3 in amino acids: CASSLEMGQTFGGSPLHF. CDR3 bases: TGTGCCAGCAGCTTAGAAATGGGACAGACCTTTGGGGGATCACCCCTCCACTTT.

The chain couples TRBV7-8 to TRBJ1-4, with 10 bases matching TRBD1. The V gene's germline CDR1 is SGHVS and CDR2 FQNEAQ. The CDR3 sequence is 16 residues long. With V trimmed by 5 bases and J by 5 bases, 8 bases remained unmatched. CDR3 DNA sequence: TGTGCCAGCAGCGCCGGGACAGGGGTCTCCAATGAAAAACTGTTTTTT. This sequence encodes CASSAGTGVSNEKLFF.

The rearrangement uses TRBV7-6 and TRBJ1-1, with a possible D match to TRBD1 (5 bases). V shed 5 bases and J shed 3 bases, with 13 bases lying between them. The V gene's germline CDR1 is SGHVS and CDR2 FNYEAQ. CDR3 length equals 14 residues. CDR3 loop: CASSLTARHTEAFF. The CDR3 nucleotides read TGTGCCAGCAGCCTGACAGCCCGTCACACTGAAGCTTTCTTT.

The chain recombines TRBV7-9 with TRBJ1-6; 7 nucleotides agree with TRBD1. After removal of 4 bases from V and 7 bases from J, the junction contained 4 bases not matched to a gene. CDR3 length equals 14 residues. Germline assignment: CDR1 SEHNR and CDR2 FQNEAQ (reference sequence). CDR3: CASSWGQPNSPLHF. CDR3 bases: TGTGCCAGCAGCTGGGGACAGCCGAATTCACCCCTCCACTTT.

The genes are TRBV4-1 and TRBJ2-5; 12 positions match TRBD2. Germline lookup yields CDR1 MGHRA and CDR2 YSYEKL. V lost 1 base to trimming and J lost 3 bases; unmatched junction nucleotides: 0. The CDR3 consists of 15 residues. CDR3 loop: CASSQGLAGEETQYF. The CDR3 bases are TGCGCCAGCAGCCAAGGACTAGCGGGGGAAGAGACCCAGTACTTC.

The chain recombines TRBV5-1 with TRBJ2-6; D is unresolved. Trimming cost V 0 bases and J 4 bases, with 17 bases left between them. This CDR3 has 18 residues. Germline V CDR1 and CDR2: SGHRS, YFSETQ. CDR3 loop: CASSLVAGPALGANVLTF. The CDR3, as DNA: TGCGCCAGCAGCTTGGTGGCAGGCCCTGCTCTAGGGGCCAACGTCCTGACTTTC.

The chain has TRBV4-3 and TRBJ2-5; TRBD2 matches 12 bases. The assigned J gene may be wrong: the sequence end matches TRBJ2-7 better. The CDR3 loop spans 18 amino acids. Germline-derived CDR1 and CDR2 are LGHNA and YSLEER. The CDR3 loop is CASSQDIVGLAGSHEQYF. In DNA, the CDR3 is TGCGCCAGCAGCCAAGATATAGTAGGACTAGCGGGGTCCCACGAGCAGTACTTC.

V is TRBV30 and J is TRBJ1-4, with D maybe TRBD1 (6 bases). The V gene lost 2 bases and the J gene lost 8 bases, with 9 bases spanning the gap. Germline V gives CDR1 GTSNPN, CDR2 SVGIG (reference sequence). The CDR3 spans 12 residues. For the CDR3, the DNA is TGTGCCTGGAGTAGCAGGGGCGAAAAACTGTTTTTT. Its protein product is CAWSSRGEKLFF.

The chain joins TRBV28 to TRBJ2-7; TRBD2 is a possible D gene (7 bases). CDR3 length: 11 residues. Germline V gives CDR1 MDHEN, CDR2 SYDVKM. Trimming took off 10 bases at V and 8 bases at J, with 15 bases between the two ends. As DNA, the CDR3 is TGTGCCACGGAAGGGGGGACTAAGCAGTACTTC. Amino acids: CATEGGTKQYF.

V usage is TRBV6-5 and J usage is TRBJ1-5, with 7 bases identical to TRBD1. V was clipped by 2 bases and J by 10 bases; unmatched bases: 11. Germline-derived CDR1 and CDR2 are MNHEY and SVGAGI. This CDR3 is 15 amino acids long. CDR3 in amino acids: CASSYGDREIYPQHF. As DNA, the CDR3 is TGTGCCAGCAGTTACGGCGACAGGGAAATTTACCCCCAGCATTTT.

This chain links TRBV7-8 with TRBJ2-7, with 7 bases aligning to TRBD2. Germline-derived CDR1 and CDR2 are SGHVS and FQNEAQ. The CDR3 runs 14 residues. The junction had 4 bases not matched to a gene; V was cut back by 2 bases and J by 3 bases. CDR3 sequence (DNA): TGTGCCAGCAGCTTAAGGCGGGGGAACTACGAGCAGTACTTC. It codes for CASSLRRGNYEQYF.

This clone has more than one count but fewer than ten. V and J are TRBV6-1 and TRBJ2-2; possibly TRBD1 for D (6 bases). The V and J ends lost 3 bases and 4 bases respectively, with 12 bases between them. The CDR3 spans 15 residues. CDR1 and CDR2 (germline): MNHNS, SASEGT. The CDR3 DNA follows: TGTGCCAGCAGTGACGGGGACACCCCCACCGGGGAGCTGTTTTTT. This translates into CASSDGDTPTGELFF.

V and J are TRBV12-5 and TRBJ2-7; possibly TRBD1 for D (6 bases). The CDR3 is made up of 16 amino acids. V was pared by 2 bases and J by 6 bases, with 20 bases between. Germline-derived CDR1 and CDR2 are LGHNT and FRNRAP. CDR3 in amino acids: CASGLPPGPRGSEQYF. CDR3 in DNA: TGTGCTAGTGGTTTGCCACCGGGGCCCAGGGGTAGCGAGCAGTACTTC.

In DNA, the CDR3 is TGCGCCAGCAGCTTCGGGGGGTACGAGCAGTACTTC. Translating gives CASSFGGYEQYF. The chain employs TRBV5-1 and TRBJ2-7; 7 bases match TRBD2. V dropped 2 bases and J dropped 4; count of bases not matched to a gene: 0. The CDR3 runs to 12 residues. Germline assignment: CDR1 SGHRS and CDR2 YFSETQ. The whole variable domain, filled in from reference TRBV5-1 and TRBJ2-7, reads KAGVTQTPRYLIKTRGQQVTLSCSPISGHRSVSWYQQTPGQGLQFLFEYFSETQRNKGNFPGRFSGRQFSNSRSEMNVSTLELGDSALYLCASSFGGYEQYFGPGTRLTVT.

V usage is TRBV2 and J usage is TRBJ1-2; TRBD1 aligns across 7 bases. Germline lookup yields CDR1 SNHLY and CDR2 FYNNEI. With 6 bases clipped from V and 2 bases from J, the junction kept 3 bases outside the gene matches. This CDR3 spans 13 amino acids. The CDR3 spells CASSETGNYGYTF. CDR3 DNA sequence: TGTGCCAGCAGCGAGACAGGGAACTATGGCTACACCTTC.